The 30 T cell receptor beta chains below all came from one sample that was sequenced in a study of T cell repertoires in cytomegalovirus infection. TCRdb ran MiXCR on the reads and lists one entry per CDR3 protein. Of some 230,000 distinct CDR3 sequences listed, approximately 22% are singletons. The sample comprised CD8+ T cells from PBMCs. All receptors derive from a human donor in good health (CMV status not recorded). Some clones in this sample may be carry-over from other donors' samples.

This clonotype was recorded many times. The gene calls are TRBV7-2 and TRBJ2-1; 8 bases map to TRBD2. The CDR3 is made up of 15 amino acids. Germline V gene data show CDR1 as SGHTA and CDR2 as FQGNSA. Germline trimming cut 2 bases from V and 3 bases from J; bases unmatched to any gene: 3. CDR3 nucleotide sequence: TGTGCCAGCAGCTTAACAGCGGGAGACTACAATGAGCAGTTCTTC. This codes for CASSLTAGDYNEQFF.

The sample holds many counts of this clonotype. The genes are TRBV2 and TRBJ2-7; the match to TRBD2 covers 7 bases. The CDR3 runs 15 residues. Germline V lookup: CDR1 SNHLY, CDR2 FYNNEI. After removal of 2 bases from V and 2 bases from J, the junction contained 6 bases not matched to a gene. The CDR3 sequence: CASSESSGLPYEQYF. CDR3 coding DNA: TGTGCCAGCAGTGAAAGTAGCGGGTTGCCCTACGAGCAGTACTTC.

This clonotype turned up a few times. The chain uses TRBV3-1 and TRBJ2-1; 15 bases are a match to TRBD2. The CDR3 spans 16 residues. With V trimmed by 4 bases and J by 7 bases, 5 bases remained unmatched. The V gene's germline CDR1 is LGHDT and CDR2 YNNKEL (reference sequence). CDR3 amino acids: CASSPGLAGGLNEQFF. CDR3 coding DNA: TGTGCCAGCAGCCCCGGACTAGCGGGGGGGCTGAATGAGCAGTTCTTC.

The rearrangement links TRBV3-1 to TRBJ2-1, with D maybe TRBD2 (5 bases). Germline lookup yields CDR1 LGHDT and CDR2 YNNKEL (reference sequence). V lost 1 base and J 5 bases, leaving 15 bases between the germline ends. The length of the CDR3 is 16 residues. CDR3: CASSQGRVDPHNEQFF. In DNA, the CDR3 is TGTGCCAGCAGCCAAGGGCGGGTAGACCCCCACAATGAGCAGTTCTTC.

This clonotype was counted a few times. The chain has TRBV28 and TRBJ2-5, with D tentatively TRBD2 (6 bases). This CDR3 is built from 17 residues. Germline CDR1 is MDHEN and CDR2 is SYDVKM. V was cut by 0 bases and J by 3 bases, with 17 bases left in between. This CDR3 is CASSLCGGYAGEETQYF. The CDR3 nucleotides read TGTGCCAGCAGTTTATGCGGGGGTTATGCCGGGGAAGAGACCCAGTACTTC.

The chain recombines TRBV5-5 with TRBJ1-4, with 10 positions matching TRBD1. The CDR3 loop spans 16 amino acids. The J segment lost 7 bases and the V segment lost 4 bases, leaving 10 bases of the junction unmatched. The germline V gene encodes CDR1 SGHKS and CDR2 YYEKEE (reference sequence). The DNA of the CDR3 is TGTGCCAGCAGCGCCGAGGGACAGGGGCTGGGTGAAAAACTGTTTTTT. Amino acids: CASSAEGQGLGEKLFF.

V is TRBV20-1 and J is TRBJ2-2, with D tentatively TRBD2 (5 bases). V lost 0 bases to trimming and J lost 2 bases, with 10 bases between them. This CDR3 comprises 15 residues. Germline assignment: CDR1 DFQATT and CDR2 SNEGSKA (reference sequence). In DNA form, the CDR3 reads TGCAGTGCTAGAGATCCCACTAGTAACACCGGGGAGCTGTTTTTT. This encodes CSARDPTSNTGELFF.

The chain carries TRBV13 and TRBJ2-7, with D maybe TRBD1 (6 bases). Deletions cut 5 bases from V and 5 bases from J, with 19 bases between. Germline CDR1 PRHDT, CDR2 FYEKMQ (reference sequence). The CDR3 has 15 amino acids. The CDR3 DNA follows: TGTGCCAGCAGCGCCCCGTCTCAGGGGCACGACGAGCAGTACTTC. Its protein is CASSAPSQGHDEQYF.

CDR3 bases: TGTGCCAGCAGCTTTCCCGGGGGGGAACAGTACTTC. Its protein product is CASSFPGGEQYF. J is TRBJ2-7 and V is TRBV11-2; 8 bases align to TRBD2. Trimming at V came to 3 bases and at J to 10 bases, leaving 5 bases not matched to a gene. This CDR3 is built from 12 residues. The germline gives CDR1 SGHAT, CDR2 FQNNGV. The full variable domain, with the rest looked up from reference TRBV11-2 and TRBJ2-7, is EAGVAQSPRYKIIEKRQSVAFWCNPISGHATLYWYQQILGQGPKLLIQFQNNGVVDDSQLPKDRFSAERLKGVDSTLKIQPAKLEDSAVYLCASSFPGGEQYFGPGTRLTVT.

The chain carries TRBV20-1 and TRBJ2-1; unclear D gene. The V gene lost 4 bases and the J gene lost 3 bases, with 16 bases spanning the gap. This CDR3 region has 15 residues. Per germline, CDR1 DFQATT and CDR2 SNEGSKA (reference sequence). CDR3 region: CSATTTSTYYNEQFF. The CDR3 nucleotides are TGCAGTGCTACTACGACAAGTACATACTACAATGAGCAGTTCTTC.

The chain combines TRBV12-3 or TRBV12-4 with TRBJ1-5, with D tentatively TRBD1 (6 bases). This CDR3 comprises 16 residues. V lost 7 bases and J 0 bases, leaving 16 bases between the germline ends. The CDR3 DNA follows: TGTGCCAGCAAAATCAGACAGGACCTTAGCAATCAGCCCCAGCATTTT. This codes for CASKIRQDLSNQPQHF.

The CDR3 nucleotides read TGTGCCAGCAGTCTACCCGACTATGCGTACCAAGAGACCCAGTACTTC. This codes for CASSLPDYAYQETQYF. This rearrangement joins TRBV6-2 or TRBV6-3 to TRBJ2-5, with a possible D match to TRBD2 (5 bases). This CDR3 is 16 amino acids long. Germline V gene sequence: CDR1 MNHEY, CDR2 SVGEGT. V lost 5 bases and J 0 bases, leaving 16 bases between the germline ends.

The rearrangement uses TRBV28 and TRBJ2-1; tentatively, D is TRBD1 or TRBD2 (5 bases each). CDR1 MDHEN and CDR2 SYDVKM come from the germline V gene. With 6 bases removed from V and 5 bases from J, the gap between germline ends came to 14 bases. The CDR3 is made up of 14 amino acids. CDR3 nucleotides: TGTGCCAGCAGGTTAGTGGGGGACCACAATGAGCAGTTCTTC. Translation: CASRLVGDHNEQFF.

The V and J genes are TRBV12-3 or TRBV12-4 and TRBJ2-7, with D possibly matching TRBD2 (6 bases). The CDR3 is 12 residues long. Trimming took off 3 bases at V and 5 bases at J, with 8 bases between the two ends. The CDR3 coding sequence is TGTGCCAGCAGTTTCCCGGGAGACGAGCAGTACTTC. Translating gives CASSFPGDEQYF.

In its sample, this clonotype was seen a few times. The V gene is TRBV7-9, the J gene TRBJ1-2; D ambiguous. Germline CDR1 and CDR2: SEHNR and FQNEAQ (reference sequence). V gave up 9 bases and J gave up 4 bases, with 12 bases separating them. This CDR3 spans 12 amino acids. As DNA, the CDR3 is TGTGCCAGAATTACCGGAATCTATGGCTACACCTTC. Its translation is CARITGIYGYTF.

This clonotype appeared a few times. This chain links TRBV12-3 or TRBV12-4 with TRBJ1-5; 10 positions agree with TRBD1. The CDR3 extends over 16 amino acids. V was clipped by 4 bases and J by 5 bases; unmatched bases: 8. The chain's CDR3 is CASSYRTGGGHQPQHF. DNA of the CDR3: TGTGCCAGCAGTTACAGGACAGGGGGAGGACATCAGCCCCAGCATTTT.

This chain uses TRBV7-9 with TRBJ2-5; TRBD2 agrees at 12 bases. This CDR3 has 16 residues. The germline V gene has CDR1 SEHNR and CDR2 FQNEAQ (reference sequence). V shed 4 bases and J 0 bases; nucleotides not matched to a gene: 3. The CDR3 nucleotides are TGTGCCAGCAGCTCTCGACTAGCGGGGGACCAAGAGACCCAGTACTTC. This codes for CASSSRLAGDQETQYF.

V is TRBV7-2 and J is TRBJ2-1, with TRBD2 matching 12 bases. This CDR3 is built from 16 residues. Germline V gives CDR1 SGHTA, CDR2 FQGNSA. Trimming took 0 bases from V and 8 from J; bases not matched to a gene: 5. The CDR3 DNA is TGTGCCAGCAGCTTAGCACCTAGCGGGGGGGCCTATGAGCAGTTCTTC. Protein sequence: CASSLAPSGGAYEQFF.

This rearrangement joins TRBV19 to TRBJ2-3; TRBD2 matches at 11 bases. The CDR3 contains 15 residues. The V gene's germline CDR1 is LNHDA and CDR2 SQIVND (reference sequence). V was pared by 6 bases and J by 2 bases, with 4 bases of the junction left unmatched. CDR3 nucleotide sequence: TGTGCCAGTAGCGCGACTAGCGGGGACACAGATACGCAGTATTTT. Translating gives CASSATSGDTDTQYF.

The rearrangement uses TRBV4-2 and TRBJ1-1; 8 nucleotides align to TRBD1. From germline, CDR1 is LGHNA and CDR2 YNFKEQ. The length of the CDR3 is 15 residues. Germline trimming cut 1 base from V and 4 bases from J; bases unmatched to any gene: 5. This CDR3 reads CASSQAGGSSTEAFF. CDR3 nucleotide sequence: TGTGCCAGCAGCCAAGCAGGGGGCTCGAGCACTGAAGCTTTCTTT.

This clonotype was seen a few times. The chain combines TRBV6-4 with TRBJ1-2; D is perhaps TRBD1 (6 bases). This CDR3 has 12 residues. In germline, CDR1 is MRHNA, CDR2 SNTAGT. Trimming removed 5 bases from V and 8 bases from J, with 12 bases in between. The CDR3 sequence is CASSFGGQGYTF. The CDR3 nucleotides are TGTGCCAGCAGTTTTGGGGGGCAAGGCTACACCTTC.

This clonotype was seen more than once but under ten times. In nucleotides, the CDR3 is TGTGCCAGCTATCTTCCAAGGGACGAAGGCTATGGCTACACCTTC. This sequence encodes CASYLPRDEGYGYTF. The chain recombines TRBV9 with TRBJ1-2, with a possible D match to TRBD1 (5 bases). V was cut by 7 bases and J by 4 bases, with 20 bases left in between. Germline assignment: CDR1 SGDLS and CDR2 YYNGEE. The CDR3 is made up of 15 amino acids.

This clonotype was counted many times. V usage is TRBV7-9 and J usage is TRBJ2-7, with 10 bases fitting TRBD1. The CDR3 consists of 16 residues. The germline V gene has CDR1 SEHNR and CDR2 FQNEAQ (reference sequence). With V trimmed by 0 bases and J by 6 bases, 8 bases remained unmatched. CDR3 residues: CASSLAGTGAGGEQYF. DNA for the CDR3: TGTGCCAGCAGCTTAGCCGGGACAGGGGCCGGGGGCGAGCAGTACTTC.

This rearrangement joins TRBV6-2 or TRBV6-3 to TRBJ1-1; no clear D gene. Trimming shortened V by 6 bases and J by 1 base, and 9 bases separated the two germline ends. There are 13 residues in the CDR3. Germline V gives CDR1 MNHEY, CDR2 SVGEGT. The CDR3 spells CASSSDWNTEAFF. CDR3 DNA: TGTGCCAGCAGCTCGGACTGGAACACTGAAGCTTTCTTT.

This clonotype was seen ten or more times. The rearrangement links TRBV5-6 to TRBJ1-5; D possibly corresponds to TRBD1 (5 bases). The CDR3 runs to 12 residues. With 3 bases removed from V and 11 bases from J, the gap between germline ends came to 12 bases. The germline V gene encodes CDR1 SGHDT and CDR2 YYEEEE. CDR3 protein: CASSYGGSAQHF. CDR3 DNA sequence: TGTGCCAGCAGCTATGGGGGGTCGGCCCAGCATTTT.

This clonotype was seen only a few times. This sequence joins TRBV2 and TRBJ2-3; D gene uncertain. Deletions cut 1 base from V and 11 bases from J, with 16 bases between. Germline values: CDR1 SNHLY, CDR2 FYNNEI. The CDR3 is made up of 14 amino acids. As DNA, the CDR3 is TGTGCCAGCAGTGAAGTGGACGCTATCTTGGGGCAGTATTTT. Its translation: CASSEVDAILGQYF.

Details on this clonotype: The junction does not match germline at one end; this may be a read error. The chain has TRBV12-3 or TRBV12-4 and TRBJ2-7, with D perhaps given as TRBD1 or TRBD2 (7 bases each). This CDR3 is 12 amino acids long. CDR3: CASSPTGRDSIF. The DNA for the CDR3 is TGTGCCAGCAGTCCTACGGGGAGGGACAGCATTTTT.

This clonotype was seen at least ten times. This chain joins TRBV12-3 or TRBV12-4 and TRBJ2-7, with a weak D call TRBD2 (5 bases). The CDR3 is made up of 11 amino acids. V lost 9 bases to trimming and J lost 6 bases, with 12 bases between them. The CDR3 nucleotides are TGTGCCAGTTCCGGGGTGGGCGAGCAGTACTTC. It translates to CASSGVGEQYF.

The chain has TRBV7-9 and TRBJ2-1; D might be TRBD1 or TRBD2, each matching 5 bases. Germline-derived CDR1 and CDR2 are SEHNR and FQNEAQ (reference sequence). V shed 5 bases and J shed 4 bases, with 18 bases lying between them. This CDR3 has 16 residues. CDR3 nucleotide sequence: TGTGCCAGCAGCCCGCCTACCGGGGCTTTGTACAATGAGCAGTTCTTC. As protein: CASSPPTGALYNEQFF. The variable domain in full, completed from reference TRBV7-9 and TRBJ2-1, reads DTGVSQNPRHKITKRGQNVTFRCDPISEHNRLYWYRQTLGQGPEFLTYFQNEAQLEKSRLLSDRFSAERPKGSFSTLEIQRTEQGDSAMYLCASSPPTGALYNEQFFGPGTRLTVL.

This clonotype was observed a handful of times. V and J are TRBV27 and TRBJ1-1, with D possibly TRBD1 on 6 matching bases. V was cut by 4 bases and J by 3 bases, with 12 bases left in between. The CDR3 runs to 14 residues. The V gene's germline CDR1 is MNHEY and CDR2 SMNVEV (reference sequence). In DNA form, the CDR3 reads TGTGCCAGCAGTTCGACAGGATGGGACACTGAAGCTTTCTTT. It yields the protein CASSSTGWDTEAFF.